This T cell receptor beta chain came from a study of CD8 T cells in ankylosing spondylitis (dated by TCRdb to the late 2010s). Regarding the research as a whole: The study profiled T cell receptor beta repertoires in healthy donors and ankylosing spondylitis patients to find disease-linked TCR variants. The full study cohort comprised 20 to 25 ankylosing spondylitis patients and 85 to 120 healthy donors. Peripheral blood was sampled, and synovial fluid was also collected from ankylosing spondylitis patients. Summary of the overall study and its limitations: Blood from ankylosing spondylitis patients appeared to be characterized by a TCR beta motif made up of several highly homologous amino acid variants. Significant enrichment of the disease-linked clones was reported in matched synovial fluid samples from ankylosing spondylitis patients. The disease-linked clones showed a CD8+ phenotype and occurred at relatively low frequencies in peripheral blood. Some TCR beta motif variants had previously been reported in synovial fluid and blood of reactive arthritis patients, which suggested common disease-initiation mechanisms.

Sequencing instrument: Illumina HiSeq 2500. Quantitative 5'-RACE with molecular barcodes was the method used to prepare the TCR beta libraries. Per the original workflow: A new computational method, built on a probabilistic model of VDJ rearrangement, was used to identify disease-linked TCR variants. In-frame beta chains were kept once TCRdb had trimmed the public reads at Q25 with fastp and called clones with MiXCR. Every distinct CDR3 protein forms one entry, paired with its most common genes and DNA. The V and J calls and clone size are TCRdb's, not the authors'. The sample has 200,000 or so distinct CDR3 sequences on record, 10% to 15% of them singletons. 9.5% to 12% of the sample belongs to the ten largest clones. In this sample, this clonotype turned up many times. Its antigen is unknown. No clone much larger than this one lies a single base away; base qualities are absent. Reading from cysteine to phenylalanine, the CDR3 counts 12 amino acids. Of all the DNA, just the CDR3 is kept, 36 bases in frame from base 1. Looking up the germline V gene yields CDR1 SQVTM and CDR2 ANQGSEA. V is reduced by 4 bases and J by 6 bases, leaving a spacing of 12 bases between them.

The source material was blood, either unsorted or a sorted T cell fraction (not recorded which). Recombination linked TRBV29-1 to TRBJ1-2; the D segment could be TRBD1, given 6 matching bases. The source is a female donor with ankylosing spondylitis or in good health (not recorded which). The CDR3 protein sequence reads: CSVGTGRNGYTF. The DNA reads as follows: TGCAGCGTTGGCACAGGGAGGAATGGCTACACCTTC.